The 27 T cell receptor beta chains given below trace back to one sample, sequenced in a study of T cells in Graves' hyperthyroidism and ophthalmopathy. TCR beta CDR3 sequences were amplified from RNA transcripts. With the HTBI primer set, the TCR CDR3 went through a first round of RT-PCR. TCRdb ran MiXCR on the multiplex PCR reads and lists one entry per CDR3 protein. The top ten hold less than 25% of the sample, which has a few hundred thousand distinct CDR3 sequences, roughly 14% seen once. The source material was blood. The receptor set was obtained from a man under 40 with Graves' hyperthyroidism that later progressed to Graves' ophthalmopathy.

The chain carries TRBV20-1 and TRBJ2-7, with TRBD1 matching over 10 bases. The V gene's germline CDR1 is DFQATT and CDR2 SNEGSKA (reference sequence). The V and J ends lost 1 base and 4 bases, in that order; junction bases with no gene match: 7. This CDR3 region has 15 residues. The CDR3 DNA reads as TGCAGTGCTAGAGTATGGAGACAGGGGGCGTACGAGCAGTACTTC. Its translation is CSARVWRQGAYEQYF.

Only a few counts were recorded for this clonotype. The rearrangement joins TRBV19 to TRBJ1-5; no firm D call. The CDR3 has 16 residues. CDR1 LNHDA and CDR2 SQIVND come from the germline V gene (reference sequence). V lost 3 bases and J lost 2, with 14 bases in between. CDR3 nucleotides: TGTGCCAGTAGTATGTCGTCAGTAAGGGGCAATCAGCCCCAGCATTTT. This translates into CASSMSSVRGNQPQHF.

This clonotype appeared a few times. The genes are TRBV3-1 and TRBJ1-3; D ambiguous. This CDR3 region has 15 residues. Trimming took 1 base from V and 2 from J, leaving 9 bases between them. Germline-derived CDR1 and CDR2 are LGHDT and YNNKEL (reference sequence). The CDR3 nucleotides read TGTGCCAGCAGCCAAGGTTGGTCGACTGGAAACACCATATATTTT. Amino acid sequence: CASSQGWSTGNTIYF.

In its sample, this clonotype was seen a few times. V and J are TRBV6-1 and TRBJ1-2; D perhaps matches TRBD1 (5 bases). The V gene's germline CDR1 is MNHNS and CDR2 SASEGT. V was pared by 7 bases and J by 3 bases, with 21 bases between. The CDR3 runs 16 residues. The CDR3 bases are TGTGCCAGCAAGCCCCTAGGAGAGGGGAGTTACTATGGCTACACCTTC. Translated, it gives CASKPLGEGSYYGYTF.

This clonotype came up many times. The rearrangement joins TRBV30 to TRBJ2-5; D may be TRBD1 or TRBD2 (5 bases each). The V end lost 6 bases, the J end lost 5 bases, and 16 bases lay between the germline ends. Germline V gene lookup returns CDR1 GTSNPN and CDR2 SVGIG (reference sequence). The CDR3 sequence is 13 residues long. In DNA, the CDR3 is TGTGCCTGCCGGCGTCAAGAGGGGGAGACCCAGTACTTC. Amino acids: CACRRQEGETQYF.

This clonotype has at least ten counts. The V gene is TRBV20-1, the J gene TRBJ2-7, with D perhaps TRBD1 (5 bases). Germline V lookup: CDR1 DFQATT, CDR2 SNEGSKA (reference sequence). The CDR3 runs to 11 residues. The V end was cut by 6 bases, the J end by 1 base, with 7 bases between. The CDR3 bases are TGCAGTGCGACAGAATCCTACGAGCAGTACTTC. It translates to CSATESYEQYF.

As to this clonotype: This may come from a read error, since a much larger clone is one base off. The V and J genes are TRBV12-3 or TRBV12-4 and TRBJ2-5, with 7 nucleotides matching TRBD2. This CDR3 contains 13 residues. The junction had 3 bases not matched to a gene; V was cut back by 5 bases and J by 3 bases. CDR3: CASSGTNKETQYF. In nucleotides, the CDR3 is TGTGCCAGCAGTGGGACTAACAAAGAGACCCAGTACTTC.

Only a few counts were recorded for this clonotype. The rearrangement links TRBV2 to TRBJ1-4, with no clear D. The germline gives CDR1 SNHLY, CDR2 FYNNEI. Trimming removed 3 bases from V and 14 bases from J, with 16 bases in between. There are 13 residues in the CDR3. The CDR3 bases are TGTGCCAGCAGTGACCGAGGAGGAGGGATCCTGTTTTTT. Its protein is CASSDRGGGILFF. The complete variable domain, with remaining parts taken from reference TRBV2 and TRBJ1-4, reads EPEVTQTPSHQVTQMGQEVILRCVPISNHLYFYWYRQILGQKVEFLVSFYNNEISEKSEIFDDQFSVERPDGSNFTLKIRSTKLEDSAMYFCASSDRGGGILFFGSGTQLSVL.

The chain is built from TRBV4-2 and TRBJ2-5, with TRBD2 identical over 9 bases. The germline V gene encodes CDR1 LGHNA and CDR2 YNFKEQ. J lost 3 bases, V lost 1 base, and 6 bases had no gene match. The CDR3 is 16 amino acids. The CDR3 coding sequence is TGTGCCAGCAGCCAAGCTGGTAGCGGGGGAAAAGAGACCCAGTACTTC. Its protein product is CASSQAGSGGKETQYF.

This clonotype was seen repeatedly, ten times or more. J is TRBJ2-3 and V is TRBV6-1, with D possibly being TRBD2 (5 bases). The CDR3 extends over 13 amino acids. V was trimmed by 6 bases and J by 3 bases, leaving 10 bases between them. The germline CDR1 and CDR2 sequences are MNHNS and SASEGT. The CDR3, as DNA: TGTGCCAGCAGCCGCCGAGGGACAGATACGCAGTATTTT. Its protein is CASSRRGTDTQYF.

The chain is built from TRBV20-1 and TRBJ1-5; D remains unclear. Trimming pared 3 bases from V and 2 bases from J, leaving 20 bases between. Germline lookup yields CDR1 DFQATT and CDR2 SNEGSKA (reference sequence). This CDR3 contains 17 residues. The CDR3 protein is CSARDRVLKLRNQPQHF. CDR3 bases: TGCAGTGCTAGGGACCGGGTCTTAAAATTACGCAATCAGCCCCAGCATTTT.

The V call is TRBV5-1, the J call TRBJ2-3, with 9 bases lining up with TRBD1. Germline-derived CDR1 and CDR2 are SGHRS and YFSETQ. This CDR3 spans 16 amino acids. V was pared by 4 bases and J by 4 bases, with 10 bases of the junction left unmatched. DNA for the CDR3: TGCGCCAGCAGCGGAGGACAGGGGACTAAGGCAGATACGCAGTATTTT. This encodes CASSGGQGTKADTQYF.

The chain carries TRBV7-4 and TRBJ2-1; D unclear. This CDR3 is 17 amino acids long. Per germline, CDR1 SGHVT and CDR2 SQSDAQ. With 4 bases removed from V and 4 bases from J, the gap between germline ends came to 20 bases. In nucleotides, the CDR3 is TGTGCCAGCAGCTCCCCGGGTAACCCAAGGGCTTACAATGAGCAGTTCTTC. The encoded protein is CASSSPGNPRAYNEQFF.

This clonotype appeared many times. This chain's CDR3 is CASRPSGGLSYNEQFF. The CDR3 DNA sequence: TGTGCCAGCAGACCCTCCGGGGGACTGTCATACAATGAGCAGTTCTTC. This chain uses TRBV6-2 or TRBV6-3 with TRBJ2-1; D may be TRBD2 (6 bases). The CDR3 contains 16 residues. In germline, CDR1 is MNHEY, CDR2 SVGEGT. V was trimmed by 6 bases and J by 4 bases, leaving 19 bases between them.

This clonotype was counted many times. V gene TRBV24-1 combines with J gene TRBJ2-2, with D uncertain. Germline CDR1 KGHDR, CDR2 SFDVKD. CDR3 length: 14 residues. Trimming stripped 9 bases from V and 0 bases from J, with 10 bases between. The CDR3 DNA reads TGTGCCACCGGCGGACGGTCGAACACCGGGGAGCTGTTTTTT. It codes for CATGGRSNTGELFF.

In its sample, this clonotype was seen many times. The chain joins TRBV27 to TRBJ1-1; D is ambiguous. The germline V and J ends were trimmed by 6 bases and 0 bases, with 11 bases remaining between them. The CDR3 spans 14 residues. From germline, CDR1 is MNHEY and CDR2 SMNVEV (reference sequence). Here the CDR3 reads CASSSKYMNTEAFF. In nucleotides, the CDR3 is TGTGCCAGCAGCTCTAAATACATGAACACTGAAGCTTTCTTT.

This clonotype was counted a few times. J is TRBJ2-7 and V is TRBV3-1; TRBD2 matches at 12 bases. CDR1 is LGHDT, CDR2 YNNKEL, per germline (reference sequence). V gave up 3 bases and J gave up 11 bases; unmatched junction bases: 8. The CDR3 runs 14 residues. CDR3 sequence (DNA): TGTGCCAGCAGCCAGGGACTAGCGGGCGCCTGGAAGTACTTC. Protein product: CASSQGLAGAWKYF.

The chain is built from TRBV4-1 and TRBJ2-7; 7 bases align to TRBD2. The germline V gene has CDR1 MGHRA and CDR2 YSYEKL. This CDR3 has 15 residues. Trimming removed 1 base from V and 3 bases from J; junction bases left unmatched: 6. The CDR3 nucleotides read TGCGCCAGCAGCCAAGGGAGCGGGACGGTCTACGAGCAGTACTTC. It is translated as CASSQGSGTVYEQYF.

This clonotype was seen only once. The CDR3 spells CASSLDWDRGLGANVLTF. Written as DNA, the CDR3 is TGTGCCAGCAGCTTGGATTGGGACAGGGGGCTTGGGGCCAACGTCCTGACTTTC. The rearrangement joins TRBV5-5 to TRBJ2-6; 12 bases are shared with TRBD1. Germline V gene lookup returns CDR1 SGHKS and CDR2 YYEKEE (reference sequence). V lost 0 bases, J lost 3 bases, and 4 bases stayed unmatched. This CDR3 contains 18 residues.

Comments on this clonotype: A much larger clone lies one base from this, so it may be a read error. The chain recombines TRBV28 with TRBJ2-3; D is uncertain. The germline V gene has CDR1 MDHEN and CDR2 SYDVKM. The CDR3 has 12 residues. Trimming removed 7 bases from V and 3 bases from J, with 8 bases in between. CDR3 sequence (DNA): TGTGCCAGCAACCCTCCAACAGATACGCAGTATTTT. Its translation: CASNPPTDTQYF. The variable domain in full, completed from reference TRBV28 and TRBJ2-3, reads DVKVTQSSRYLVKRTGEKVFLECVQDMDHENMFWYRQDPGLGLRLIYFSYDVKMKEKGDIPEGYSVSREKKERFSLILESASTNQTSMYLCASNPPTDTQYFGPGTRLTVL.

This clonotype appeared many times. The rearrangement joins TRBV20-1 to TRBJ2-1, with 11 bases matching TRBD2. The CDR3 spans 14 residues. From germline, CDR1 is DFQATT and CDR2 SNEGSKA (reference sequence). Trimming cost V 6 bases and J 7 bases; bases outside gene matches: 8. DNA of the CDR3: TGCAGTGCAATAGCGGGGGGGCCGGGAAATGAGCAGTTCTTC. This codes for CSAIAGGPGNEQFF.

This clonotype was counted a few times. This chain joins TRBV5-6 and TRBJ2-1; TRBD2 is a possible D gene (6 bases). Germline V gene data show CDR1 as SGHDT and CDR2 as YYEEEE. Trimming took off 2 bases at V and 8 bases at J, with 17 bases between the two ends. The CDR3 consists of 15 residues. In nucleotides, the CDR3 is TGTGCCAGCAGCTTCGAATTCCGGGGGTATGATGAGCAGTTCTTC. It translates to CASSFEFRGYDEQFF.

This clonotype was picked up many times. CDR3 nucleotides: TGCAGTGCTCCGGACAGGGGCACTGAAGCTTTCTTT. This gives the protein CSAPDRGTEAFF. The rearrangement joins TRBV20-1 to TRBJ1-1; 9 positions match TRBD1. CDR1 and CDR2 (germline): DFQATT, SNEGSKA (reference sequence). The CDR3 is made up of 12 amino acids. Losses at the gene ends were 5 bases for V and 4 bases for J; bases not matched to a gene: 2.

Notes on this clonotype: A junction end diverges from the germline sequence, so it may reflect a read error. This chain uses TRBV18 with TRBJ2-7; 8 bases align to TRBD1. CDR3 size: 14 residues. From germline, CDR1 is KGHSH and CDR2 LQKENI. The chain's CDR3 is CASPPRGQEHEQYF. CDR3 bases: TGTGCCAGCCCACCACGGGGACAGGAGCACGAGCAGTACTTC. Using reference TRBV18 and TRBJ2-7 for the parts outside the CDR3, the full variable domain is NAGVMQNPRHLVRRRGQEARLRCSPMKGHSHVYWYRQLPEEGLKFMVYLQKENIIDESGMPKERFSAEFPKEGPSILRIQQVVRGDSAAYFCASPPRGQEHEQYFGPGTRLTVT.

In this sample, this clonotype turned up many times. The V gene is TRBV30, the J gene TRBJ2-1, with 9 nucleotides matching TRBD2. There are 17 residues in the CDR3. V lost 3 bases to trimming and J lost 9 bases; unmatched junction nucleotides: 18. The V gene's germline CDR1 is GTSNPN and CDR2 SVGIG (reference sequence). The CDR3, as DNA: TGTGCCTGGAGGGGTAGGGGGCAGCGGGGGGATATTGGTGAGCAGTTCTTC. This gives the protein CAWRGRGQRGDIGEQFF.

The rearrangement uses TRBV15 and TRBJ2-1, with D perhaps TRBD1 (5 bases). The CDR3 runs to 18 residues. The germline V gene encodes CDR1 LNHNV and CDR2 YYDKDF (reference sequence). The ends were cut back, 0 bases at V and 8 bases at J, with 23 bases in the middle. The CDR3 loop reads CATSREGSGRAARDEQFF. The CDR3, as DNA: TGTGCCACCAGCAGAGAAGGTTCAGGCAGGGCGGCCCGAGATGAGCAGTTCTTC.

In its sample, this clonotype was seen many times. This sequence joins TRBV12-5 and TRBJ1-1; D ambiguous. Trimming cost V 5 bases and J 5 bases, with 12 bases left between them. Per germline, CDR1 LGHNT and CDR2 FRNRAP. The CDR3 runs to 13 residues. CDR3 sequence reads: CASGGLGRTEAFF. In nucleotides, the CDR3 is TGTGCTAGTGGTGGATTAGGGAGGACTGAAGCTTTCTTT.